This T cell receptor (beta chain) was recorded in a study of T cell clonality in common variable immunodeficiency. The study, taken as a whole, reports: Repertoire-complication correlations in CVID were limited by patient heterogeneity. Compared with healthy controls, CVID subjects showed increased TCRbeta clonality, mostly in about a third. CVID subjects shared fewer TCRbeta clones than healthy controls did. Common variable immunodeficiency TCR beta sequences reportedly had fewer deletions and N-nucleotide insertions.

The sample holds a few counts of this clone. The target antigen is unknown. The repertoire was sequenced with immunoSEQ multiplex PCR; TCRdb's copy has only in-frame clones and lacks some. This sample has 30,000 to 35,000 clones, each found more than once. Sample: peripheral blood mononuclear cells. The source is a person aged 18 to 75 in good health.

Here the CDR3 reads CASSPGQGAKSPLHF. CDR3 bases read: TGTGCCAGCAGCCCGGGACAGGGGGCAAAATCACCC. The V gene is TRBV7-6, the J gene TRBJ1-6; 12 positions agree with TRBD1. With the read ending 3 residues before the CDR3 end, the germline J gene is used to fill in that end. J gave up 10 bases and V 5 bases, and 6 bases lay outside the gene matches. This CDR3 is 15 amino acids long. Looked up from germline, CDR1 is SGHVS and CDR2 is FNYEAQ.